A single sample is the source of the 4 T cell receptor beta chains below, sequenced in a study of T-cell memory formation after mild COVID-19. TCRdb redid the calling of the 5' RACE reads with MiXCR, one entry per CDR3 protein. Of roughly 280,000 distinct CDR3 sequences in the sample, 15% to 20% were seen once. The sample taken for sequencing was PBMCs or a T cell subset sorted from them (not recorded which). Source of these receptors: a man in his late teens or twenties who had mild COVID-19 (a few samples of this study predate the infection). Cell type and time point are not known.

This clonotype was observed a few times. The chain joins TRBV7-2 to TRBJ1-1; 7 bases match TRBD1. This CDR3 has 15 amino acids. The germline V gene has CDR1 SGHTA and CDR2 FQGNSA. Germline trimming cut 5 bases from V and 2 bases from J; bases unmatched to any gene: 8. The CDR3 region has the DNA TGTGCCAGCAGCCTAACAGGACAGGTTAACACTGAAGCTTTCTTT. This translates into CASSLTGQVNTEAFF.

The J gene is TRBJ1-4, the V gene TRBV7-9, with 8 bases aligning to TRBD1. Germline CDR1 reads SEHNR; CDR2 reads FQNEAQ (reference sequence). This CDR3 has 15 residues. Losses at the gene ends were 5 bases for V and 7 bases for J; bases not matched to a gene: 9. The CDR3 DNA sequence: TGTGCCAGCAGCCCGACACAGGGGGGATTTGAAAAACTGTTTTTT. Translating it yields CASSPTQGGFEKLFF.

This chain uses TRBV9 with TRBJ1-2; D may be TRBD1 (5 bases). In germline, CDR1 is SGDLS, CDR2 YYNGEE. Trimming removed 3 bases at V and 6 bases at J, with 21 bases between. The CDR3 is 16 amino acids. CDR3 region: CASSGRVRGVLDGYTF. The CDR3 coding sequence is TGTGCCAGCAGCGGACGTGTACGGGGGGTTTTGGATGGCTACACCTTC.

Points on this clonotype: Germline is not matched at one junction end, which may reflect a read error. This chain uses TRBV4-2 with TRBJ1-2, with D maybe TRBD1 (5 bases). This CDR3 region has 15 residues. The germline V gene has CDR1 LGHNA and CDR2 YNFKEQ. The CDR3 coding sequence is TGTGCCAGCAGCTACGGACAAATGGGATACTATGTCTACACCTTC. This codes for CASSYGQMGYYVYTF.